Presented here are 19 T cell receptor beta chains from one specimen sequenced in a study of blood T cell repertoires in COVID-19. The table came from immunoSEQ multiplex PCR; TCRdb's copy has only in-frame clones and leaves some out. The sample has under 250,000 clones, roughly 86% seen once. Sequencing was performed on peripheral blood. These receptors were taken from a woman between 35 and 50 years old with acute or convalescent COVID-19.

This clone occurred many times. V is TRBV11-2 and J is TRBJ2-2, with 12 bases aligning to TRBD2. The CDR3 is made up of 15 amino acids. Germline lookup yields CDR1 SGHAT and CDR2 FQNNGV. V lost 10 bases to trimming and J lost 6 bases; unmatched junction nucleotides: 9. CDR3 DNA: TGTGCCACCGAGACTAGCGGGAGATTGGCCGGGGAGCTGTTTTTT. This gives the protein CATETSGRLAGELFF.

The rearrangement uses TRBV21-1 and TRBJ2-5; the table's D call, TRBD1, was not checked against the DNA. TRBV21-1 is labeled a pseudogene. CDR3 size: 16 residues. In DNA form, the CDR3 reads TGTGCCAGCAGCCAGCGGACAGGGGGCCTAGTGGGGACCCAGTACTTC. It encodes CASSQRTGGLVGTQYF.

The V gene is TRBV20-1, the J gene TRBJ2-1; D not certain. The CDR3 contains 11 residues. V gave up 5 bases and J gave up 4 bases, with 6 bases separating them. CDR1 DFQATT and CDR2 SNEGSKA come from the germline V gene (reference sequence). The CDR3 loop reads CSAYSYNEQFF. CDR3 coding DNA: TGCAGTGCTTATAGTTACAATGAGCAGTTCTTC.

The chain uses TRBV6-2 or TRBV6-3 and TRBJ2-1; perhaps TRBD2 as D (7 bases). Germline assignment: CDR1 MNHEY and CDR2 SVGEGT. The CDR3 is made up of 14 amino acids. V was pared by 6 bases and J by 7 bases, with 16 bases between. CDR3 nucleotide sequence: TGTGCCAGCAGCTTCGCGGGGAGGGGGAATGAGCAGTTCTTC. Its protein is CASSFAGRGNEQFF.

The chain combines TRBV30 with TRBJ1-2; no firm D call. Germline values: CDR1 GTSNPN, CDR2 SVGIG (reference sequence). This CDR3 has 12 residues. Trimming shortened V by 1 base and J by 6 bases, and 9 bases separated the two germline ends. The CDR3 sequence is CAWSGGTNGYTF. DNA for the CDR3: TGTGCCTGGAGTGGAGGTACCAATGGCTACACCTTC.

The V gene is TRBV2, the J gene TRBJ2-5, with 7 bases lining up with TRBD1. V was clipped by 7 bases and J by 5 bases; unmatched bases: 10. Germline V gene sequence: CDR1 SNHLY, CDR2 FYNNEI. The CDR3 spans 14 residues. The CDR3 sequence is CASTRRTGGETQYF. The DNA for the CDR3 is TGTGCCAGCACGAGAAGGACAGGCGGGGAGACCCAGTACTTC.

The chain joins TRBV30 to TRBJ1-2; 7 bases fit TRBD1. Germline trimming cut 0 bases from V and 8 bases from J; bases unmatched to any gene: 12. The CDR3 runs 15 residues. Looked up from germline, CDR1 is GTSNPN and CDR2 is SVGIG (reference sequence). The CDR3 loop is CAWSVIGGQGQGYTF. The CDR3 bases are TGTGCCTGGAGTGTAATTGGCGGGCAGGGACAGGGCTACACCTTC. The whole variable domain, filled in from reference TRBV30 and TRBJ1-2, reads SQTIHQWPATLVQPVGSPLSLECTVEGTSNPNLYWYRQAAGRGLQLLFYSVGIGQISSEVPQNLSASRPQDRQFILSSKKLLLSDSGFYLCAWSVIGGQGQGYTFGSGTRLTVV.

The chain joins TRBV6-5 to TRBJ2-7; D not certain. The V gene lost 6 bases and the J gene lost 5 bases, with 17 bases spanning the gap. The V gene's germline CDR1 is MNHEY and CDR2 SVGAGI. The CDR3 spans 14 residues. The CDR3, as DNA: TGTGCCAGCAGGCATAACAGCAAACCTAACGAGCAGTACTTC. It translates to CASRHNSKPNEQYF.

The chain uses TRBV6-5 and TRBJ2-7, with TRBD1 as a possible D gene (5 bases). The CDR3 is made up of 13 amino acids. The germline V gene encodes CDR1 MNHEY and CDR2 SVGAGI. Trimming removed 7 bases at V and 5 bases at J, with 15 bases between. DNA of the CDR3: TGTGCCAGCAACCCTACAGGTCGCCACGAGCAGTACTTC. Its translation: CASNPTGRHEQYF.

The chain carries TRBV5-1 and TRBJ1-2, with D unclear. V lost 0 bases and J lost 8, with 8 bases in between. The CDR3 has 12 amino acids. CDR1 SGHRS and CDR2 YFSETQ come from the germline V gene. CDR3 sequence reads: CASSLVGGGYTF. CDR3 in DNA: TGCGCCAGCAGCTTGGTCGGAGGGGGCTACACCTTC.

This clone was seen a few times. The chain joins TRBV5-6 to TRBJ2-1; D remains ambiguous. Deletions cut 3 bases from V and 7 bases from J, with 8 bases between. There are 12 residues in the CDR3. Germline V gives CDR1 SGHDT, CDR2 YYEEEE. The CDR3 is CASSYGWNEQFF. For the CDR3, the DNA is TGTGCCAGCAGCTACGGGTGGAATGAGCAGTTCTTC.

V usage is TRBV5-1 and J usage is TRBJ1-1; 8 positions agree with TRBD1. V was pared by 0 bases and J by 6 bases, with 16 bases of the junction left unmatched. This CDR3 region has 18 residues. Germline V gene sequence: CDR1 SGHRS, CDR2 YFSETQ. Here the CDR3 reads CASSLAAGQASNLAEAFF. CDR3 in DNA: TGCGCCAGCAGCTTGGCTGCGGGACAGGCGTCGAACCTTGCTGAAGCTTTCTTT.

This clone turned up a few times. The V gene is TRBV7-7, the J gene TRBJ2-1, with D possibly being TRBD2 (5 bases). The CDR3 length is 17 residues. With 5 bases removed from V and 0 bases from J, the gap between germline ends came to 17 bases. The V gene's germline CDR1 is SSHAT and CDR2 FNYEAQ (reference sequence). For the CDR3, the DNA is TGTGCCAGCAGCCCCCTTAGGAGCGGAAGCTCCTACAATGAGCAGTTCTTC. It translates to CASSPLRSGSSYNEQFF. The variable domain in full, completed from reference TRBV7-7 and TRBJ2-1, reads GAGVSQSPRYKVTKRGQDVTLRCDPISSHATLYWYQQALGQGPEFLTYFNYEAQPDKSGLPSDRFSAERPEGSISTLTIQRTEQRDSAMYRCASSPLRSGSSYNEQFFGPGTRLTVL.

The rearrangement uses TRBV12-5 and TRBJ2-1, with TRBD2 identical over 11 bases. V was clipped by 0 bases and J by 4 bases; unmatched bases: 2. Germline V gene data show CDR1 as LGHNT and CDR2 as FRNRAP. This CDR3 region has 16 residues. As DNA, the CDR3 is TGTGCTAGTGGTTTGGTAACTAGCGGGGGATACAATGAGCAGTTCTTC. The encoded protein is CASGLVTSGGYNEQFF.

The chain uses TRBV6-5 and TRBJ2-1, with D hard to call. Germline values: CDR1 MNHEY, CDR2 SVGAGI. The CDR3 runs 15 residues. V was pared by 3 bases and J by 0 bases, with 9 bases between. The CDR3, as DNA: TGTGCCAGCAGTTATCAGGTCAGCTCCTACAATGAGCAGTTCTTC. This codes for CASSYQVSSYNEQFF.

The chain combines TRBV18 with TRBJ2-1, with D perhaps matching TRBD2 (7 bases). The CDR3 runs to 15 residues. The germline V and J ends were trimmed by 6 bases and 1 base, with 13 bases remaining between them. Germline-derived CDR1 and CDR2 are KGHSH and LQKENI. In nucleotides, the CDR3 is TGTGCCAGCTCGGCACAGGGAGGGTCCTACAATGAGCAGTTCTTC. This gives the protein CASSAQGGSYNEQFF. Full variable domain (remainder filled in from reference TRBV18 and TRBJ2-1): NAGVMQNPRHLVRRRGQEARLRCSPMKGHSHVYWYRQLPEEGLKFMVYLQKENIIDESGMPKERFSAEFPKEGPSILRIQQVVRGDSAAYFCASSAQGGSYNEQFFGPGTRLTVL.

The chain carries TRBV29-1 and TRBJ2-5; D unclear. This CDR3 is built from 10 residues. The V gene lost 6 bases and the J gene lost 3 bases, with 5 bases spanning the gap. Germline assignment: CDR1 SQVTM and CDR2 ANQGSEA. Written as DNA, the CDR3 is TGCAGCGTCCGTGAAGAGACCCAGTACTTC. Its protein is CSVREETQYF.

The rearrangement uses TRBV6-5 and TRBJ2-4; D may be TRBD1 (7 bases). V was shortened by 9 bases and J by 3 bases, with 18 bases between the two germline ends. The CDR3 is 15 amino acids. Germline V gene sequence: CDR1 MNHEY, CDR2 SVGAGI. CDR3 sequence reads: CARAGQSLVKNIQYF. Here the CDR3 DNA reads TGTGCCAGGGCGGGACAGAGCTTAGTCAAAAACATTCAGTACTTC.

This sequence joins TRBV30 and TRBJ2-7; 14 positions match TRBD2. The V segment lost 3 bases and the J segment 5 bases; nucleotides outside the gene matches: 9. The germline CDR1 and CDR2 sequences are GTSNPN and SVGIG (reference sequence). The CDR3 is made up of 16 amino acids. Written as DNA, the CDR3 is TGTGCCTGGAGCGGGGGACTAGCGGGAGATTATCACGAGCAGTACTTC. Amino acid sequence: CAWSGGLAGDYHEQYF. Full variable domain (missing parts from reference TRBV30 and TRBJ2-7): SQTIHQWPATLVQPVGSPLSLECTVEGTSNPNLYWYRQAAGRGLQLLFYSVGIGQISSEVPQNLSASRPQDRQFILSSKKLLLSDSGFYLCAWSGGLAGDYHEQYFGPGTRLTVT.